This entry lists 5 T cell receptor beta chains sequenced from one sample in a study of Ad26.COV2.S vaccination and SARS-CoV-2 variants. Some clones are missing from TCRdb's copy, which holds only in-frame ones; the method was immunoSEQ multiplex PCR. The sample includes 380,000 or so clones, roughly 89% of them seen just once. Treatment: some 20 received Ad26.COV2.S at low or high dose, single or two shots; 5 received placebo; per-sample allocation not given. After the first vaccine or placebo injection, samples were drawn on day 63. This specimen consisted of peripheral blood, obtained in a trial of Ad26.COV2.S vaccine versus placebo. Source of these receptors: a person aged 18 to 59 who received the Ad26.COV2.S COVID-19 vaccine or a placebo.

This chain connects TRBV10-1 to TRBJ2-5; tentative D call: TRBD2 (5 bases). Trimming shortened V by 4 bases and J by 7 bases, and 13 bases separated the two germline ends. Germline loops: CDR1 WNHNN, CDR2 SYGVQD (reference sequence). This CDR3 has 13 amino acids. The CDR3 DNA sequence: TGCGCCAGCAGTGGGGTAGCGTCTGGGACCCAGTACTTC. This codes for CASSGVASGTQYF.

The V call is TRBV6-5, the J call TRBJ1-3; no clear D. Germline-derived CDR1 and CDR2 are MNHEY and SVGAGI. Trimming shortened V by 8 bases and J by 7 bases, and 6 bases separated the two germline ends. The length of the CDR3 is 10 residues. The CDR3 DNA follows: TGTGCCAGCTATACGAACACCATATATTTT. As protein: CASYTNTIYF.

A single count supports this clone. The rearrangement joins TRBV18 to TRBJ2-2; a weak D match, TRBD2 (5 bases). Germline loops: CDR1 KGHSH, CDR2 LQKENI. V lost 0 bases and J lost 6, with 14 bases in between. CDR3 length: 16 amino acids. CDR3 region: CASSPPDSIRSGELFF. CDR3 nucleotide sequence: TGTGCCAGCTCACCACCGGACTCGATTAGGTCCGGGGAGCTGTTTTTT.

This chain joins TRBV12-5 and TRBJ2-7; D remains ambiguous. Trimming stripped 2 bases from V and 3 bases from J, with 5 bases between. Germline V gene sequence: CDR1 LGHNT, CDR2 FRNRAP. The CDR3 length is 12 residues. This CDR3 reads CASGLNRYEQYF. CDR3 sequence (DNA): TGTGCTAGTGGTTTGAATCGCTACGAGCAGTACTTC.

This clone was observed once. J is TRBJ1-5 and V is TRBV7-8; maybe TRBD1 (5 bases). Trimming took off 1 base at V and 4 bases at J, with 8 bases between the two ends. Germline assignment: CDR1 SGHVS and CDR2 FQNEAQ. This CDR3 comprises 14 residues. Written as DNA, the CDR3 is TGTGCCAGCAGCTTAGGGGACGGTAATCAGCCCCAGCATTTT. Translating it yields CASSLGDGNQPQHF.